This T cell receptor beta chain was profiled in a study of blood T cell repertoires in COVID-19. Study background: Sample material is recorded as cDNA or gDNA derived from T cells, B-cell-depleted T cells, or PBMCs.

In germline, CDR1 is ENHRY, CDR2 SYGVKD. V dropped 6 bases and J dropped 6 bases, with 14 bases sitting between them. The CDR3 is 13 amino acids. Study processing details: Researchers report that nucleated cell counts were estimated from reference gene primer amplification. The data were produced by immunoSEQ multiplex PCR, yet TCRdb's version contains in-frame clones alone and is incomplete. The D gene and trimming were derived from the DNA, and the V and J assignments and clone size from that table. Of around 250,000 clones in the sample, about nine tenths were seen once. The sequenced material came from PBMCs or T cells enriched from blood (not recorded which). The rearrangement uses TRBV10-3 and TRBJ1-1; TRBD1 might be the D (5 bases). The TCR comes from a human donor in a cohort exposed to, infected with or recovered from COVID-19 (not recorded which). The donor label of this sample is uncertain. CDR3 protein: CAIRRDPNSEAFF. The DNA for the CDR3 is TGTGCCATCAGGCGGGACCCAAACTCTGAAGCTTTCTTT.